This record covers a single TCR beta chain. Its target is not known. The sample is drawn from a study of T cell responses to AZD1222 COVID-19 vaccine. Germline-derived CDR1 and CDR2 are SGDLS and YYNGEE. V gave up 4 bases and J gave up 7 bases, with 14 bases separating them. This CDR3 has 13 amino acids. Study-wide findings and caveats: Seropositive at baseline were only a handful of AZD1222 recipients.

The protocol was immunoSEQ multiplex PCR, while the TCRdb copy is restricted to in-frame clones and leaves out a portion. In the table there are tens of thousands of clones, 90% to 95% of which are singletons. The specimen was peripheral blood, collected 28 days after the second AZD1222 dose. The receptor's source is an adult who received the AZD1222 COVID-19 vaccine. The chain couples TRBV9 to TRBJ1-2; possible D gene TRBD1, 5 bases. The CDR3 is CASSREEGAGYTF. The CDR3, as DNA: TGTGCCAGCAGCCGGGAGGAAGGGGCTGGCTACACCTTC.